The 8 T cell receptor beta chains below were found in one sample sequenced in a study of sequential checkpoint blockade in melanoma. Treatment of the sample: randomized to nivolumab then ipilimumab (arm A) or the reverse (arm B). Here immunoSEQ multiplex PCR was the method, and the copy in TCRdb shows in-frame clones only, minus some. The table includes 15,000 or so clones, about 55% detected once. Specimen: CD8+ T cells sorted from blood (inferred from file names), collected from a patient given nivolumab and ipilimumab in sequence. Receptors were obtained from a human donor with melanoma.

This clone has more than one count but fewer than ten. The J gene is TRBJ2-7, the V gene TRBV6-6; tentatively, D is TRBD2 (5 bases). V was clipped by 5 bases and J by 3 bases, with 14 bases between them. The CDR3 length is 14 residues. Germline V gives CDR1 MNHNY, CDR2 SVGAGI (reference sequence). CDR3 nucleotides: TGTGCCAGCAGTCATAGACGGGATCTCTACGAGCAGTACTTC. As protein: CASSHRRDLYEQYF.

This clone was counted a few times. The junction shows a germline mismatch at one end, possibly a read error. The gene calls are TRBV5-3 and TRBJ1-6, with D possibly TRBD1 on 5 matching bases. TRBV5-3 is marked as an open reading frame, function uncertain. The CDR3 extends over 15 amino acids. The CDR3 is CASSLDGAHNSPLHF. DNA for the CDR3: TGTGCCAGCAGCTTGGATGGGGCGCATAATTCACCCCTCCACTTT.

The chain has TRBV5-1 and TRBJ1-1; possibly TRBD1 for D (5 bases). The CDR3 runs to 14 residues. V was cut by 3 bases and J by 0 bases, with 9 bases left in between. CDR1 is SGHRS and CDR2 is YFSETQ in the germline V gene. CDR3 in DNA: TGCGCCAGCAGCTCAGGGAATATGAACACTGAAGCTTTCTTT. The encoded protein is CASSSGNMNTEAFF.

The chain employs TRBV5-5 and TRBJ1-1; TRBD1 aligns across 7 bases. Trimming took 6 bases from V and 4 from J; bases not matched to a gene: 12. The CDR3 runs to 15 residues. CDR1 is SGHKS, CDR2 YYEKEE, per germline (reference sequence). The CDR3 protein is CASTPLTGFGTEAFF. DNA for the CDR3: TGTGCCAGCACCCCGTTGACAGGGTTTGGCACTGAAGCTTTCTTT.

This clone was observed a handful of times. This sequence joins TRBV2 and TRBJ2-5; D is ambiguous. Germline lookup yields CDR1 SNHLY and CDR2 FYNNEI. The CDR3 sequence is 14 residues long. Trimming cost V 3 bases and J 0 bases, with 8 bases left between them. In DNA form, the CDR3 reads TGTGCCAGCAGTGACTTACAGCACCAAGAGACCCAGTACTTC. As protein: CASSDLQHQETQYF.

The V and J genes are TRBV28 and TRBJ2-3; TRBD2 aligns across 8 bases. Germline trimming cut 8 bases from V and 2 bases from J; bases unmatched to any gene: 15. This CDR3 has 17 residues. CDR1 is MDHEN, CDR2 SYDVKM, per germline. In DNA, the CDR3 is TGTGCCAGCCGTGCACTAGCGGACCCGTGGGACACAGATACGCAGTATTTT. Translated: CASRALADPWDTDTQYF. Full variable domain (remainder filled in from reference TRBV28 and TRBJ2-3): DVKVTQSSRYLVKRTGEKVFLECVQDMDHENMFWYRQDPGLGLRLIYFSYDVKMKEKGDIPEGYSVSREKKERFSLILESASTNQTSMYLCASRALADPWDTDTQYFGPGTRLTVL.

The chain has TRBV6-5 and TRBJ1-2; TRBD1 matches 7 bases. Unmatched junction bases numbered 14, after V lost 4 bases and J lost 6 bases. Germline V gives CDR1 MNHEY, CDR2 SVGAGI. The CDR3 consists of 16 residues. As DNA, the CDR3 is TGTGCCAGCAGTTCGTCCTGGGGGGCCAGGGGGGATGGCTACACCTTC. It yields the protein CASSSSWGARGDGYTF.

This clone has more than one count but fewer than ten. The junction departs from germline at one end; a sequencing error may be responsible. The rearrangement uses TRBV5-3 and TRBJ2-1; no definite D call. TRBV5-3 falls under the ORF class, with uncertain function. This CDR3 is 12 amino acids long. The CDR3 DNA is TGTGCCAGCAGCTTGATGACAAATGAGCAGTTCTTC. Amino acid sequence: CASSLMTNEQFF.